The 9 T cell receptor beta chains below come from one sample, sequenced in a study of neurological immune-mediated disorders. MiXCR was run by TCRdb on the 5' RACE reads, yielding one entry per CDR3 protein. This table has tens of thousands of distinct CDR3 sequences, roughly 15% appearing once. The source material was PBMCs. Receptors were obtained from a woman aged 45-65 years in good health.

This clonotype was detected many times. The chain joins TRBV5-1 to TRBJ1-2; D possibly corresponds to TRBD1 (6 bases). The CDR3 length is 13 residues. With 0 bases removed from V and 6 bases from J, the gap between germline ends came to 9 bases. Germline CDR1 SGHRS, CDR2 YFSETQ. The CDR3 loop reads CASSLEDSNGYTF. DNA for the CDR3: TGCGCCAGCAGCTTGGAGGACAGTAATGGCTACACCTTC.

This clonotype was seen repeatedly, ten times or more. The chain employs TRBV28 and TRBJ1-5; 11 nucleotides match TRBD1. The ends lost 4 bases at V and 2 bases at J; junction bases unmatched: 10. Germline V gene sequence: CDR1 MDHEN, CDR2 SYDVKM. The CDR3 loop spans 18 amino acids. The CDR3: CASSSGTGGHIGNQPQHF. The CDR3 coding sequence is TGTGCCAGCAGTTCCGGGACAGGGGGACATATTGGCAATCAGCCCCAGCATTTT.

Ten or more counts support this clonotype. The CDR3 DNA follows: TGCAGCGTTGAAGACCGGGATAGCAATCAGCCCCAGCATTTT. Residues: CSVEDRDSNQPQHF. This chain connects TRBV29-1 to TRBJ1-5; D remains ambiguous. The V gene's germline CDR1 is SQVTM and CDR2 ANQGSEA. This CDR3 is 14 amino acids long. Trimming removed 0 bases from V and 0 bases from J, with 6 bases in between.

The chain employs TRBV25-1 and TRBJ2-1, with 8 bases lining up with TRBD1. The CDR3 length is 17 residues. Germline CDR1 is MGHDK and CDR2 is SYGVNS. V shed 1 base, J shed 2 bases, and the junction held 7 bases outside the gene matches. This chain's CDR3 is CASSESGWGQAYNEQFF. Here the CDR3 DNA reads TGTGCCAGCAGTGAATCAGGTTGGGGACAGGCCTACAATGAGCAGTTCTTC.

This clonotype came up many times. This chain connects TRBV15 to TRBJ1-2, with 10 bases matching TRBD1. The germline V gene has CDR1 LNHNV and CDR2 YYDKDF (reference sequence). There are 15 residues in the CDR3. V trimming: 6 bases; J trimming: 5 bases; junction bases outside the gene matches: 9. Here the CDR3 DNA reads TGTGCCACCAGGTCCAAGGGACAGGGGTTTTATGGCTACACCTTC. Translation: CATRSKGQGFYGYTF.

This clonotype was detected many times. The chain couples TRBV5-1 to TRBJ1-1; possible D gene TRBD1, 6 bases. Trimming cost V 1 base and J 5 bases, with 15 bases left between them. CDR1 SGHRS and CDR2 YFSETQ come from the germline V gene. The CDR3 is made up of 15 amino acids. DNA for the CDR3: TGCGCCAGCAGCTTGCGTCCCAGAGGGGGGACTGAAGCTTTCTTT. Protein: CASSLRPRGGTEAFF. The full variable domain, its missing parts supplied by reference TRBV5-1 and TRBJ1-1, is KAGVTQTPRYLIKTRGQQVTLSCSPISGHRSVSWYQQTPGQGLQFLFEYFSETQRNKGNFPGRFSGRQFSNSRSEMNVSTLELGDSALYLCASSLRPRGGTEAFFGQGTRLTVV.

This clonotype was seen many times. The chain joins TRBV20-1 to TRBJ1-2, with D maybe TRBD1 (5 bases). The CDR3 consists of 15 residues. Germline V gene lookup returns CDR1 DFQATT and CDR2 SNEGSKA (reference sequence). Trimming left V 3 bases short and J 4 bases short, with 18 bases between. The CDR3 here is CSARRGDPRLYGYTF. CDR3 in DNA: TGCAGTGCTAGGAGGGGCGACCCCCGACTCTATGGCTACACCTTC.

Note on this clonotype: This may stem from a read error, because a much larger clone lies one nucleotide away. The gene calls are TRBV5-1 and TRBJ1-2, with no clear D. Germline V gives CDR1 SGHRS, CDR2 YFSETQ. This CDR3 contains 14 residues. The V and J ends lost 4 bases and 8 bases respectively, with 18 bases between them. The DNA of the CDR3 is TGCGCCAGCAGCCTTGAGACGCCAGGACTGGGCTACACCTTC. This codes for CASSLETPGLGYTF.

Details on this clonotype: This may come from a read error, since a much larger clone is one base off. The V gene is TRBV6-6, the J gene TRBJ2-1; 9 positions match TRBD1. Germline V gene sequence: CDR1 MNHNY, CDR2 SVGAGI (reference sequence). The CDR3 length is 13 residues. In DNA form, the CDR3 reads TGTGTCGCCCAGGGACAGGGCTACAATGAGCAGTTCTTC. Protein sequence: CVAQGQGYNEQFF.